A single sample is the source of the 31 T cell receptor beta chains below, sequenced in a study of T cell responses to AZD1222 COVID-19 vaccine (dated by TCRdb to the early 2020s). Library preparation was by the immunoSEQ multiplex PCR assay. TCRdb limited this immuneACCESS table to in-frame rearrangements with V and J called. A share of clones is missing; checked studies link under half to unresolved V genes, and the rest is unexplained. The sample contains 200,000 or so clones, 92% of them found a single time. Under 11% of the sample lies in the top ten. Read against the paper, the sample's time point label means: baseline before first vaccination. Here the sequenced sample was peripheral blood, taken on day 0 of AZD1222 vaccination. Receptor source: an adult in good health.

The chain carries TRBV28 and TRBJ2-2, with 10 bases lining up with TRBD2. CDR1 is MDHEN, CDR2 SYDVKM, per germline. This CDR3 comprises 15 residues. V shed 8 bases, J shed 4 bases, and the junction held 7 bases outside the gene matches. The CDR3 DNA follows: TGTGCCAGCCATTTAGCGGGAGGACCCACCGGGGAGCTGTTTTTT. Translating it yields CASHLAGGPTGELFF.

The chain carries TRBV11-2 and TRBJ2-2; 11 nucleotides match TRBD2. With 5 bases clipped from V and 1 base from J, the junction kept 3 bases outside the gene matches. The CDR3 contains 16 residues. Germline V CDR1 and CDR2: SGHAT, FQNNGV. This chain's CDR3 is CASSPGLAGNTGELFF. CDR3 bases: TGTGCCAGCAGCCCAGGACTAGCGGGGAACACCGGGGAGCTGTTTTTT.

This chain connects TRBV18 to TRBJ2-2; 8 positions match TRBD1. V shed 4 bases, J shed 0 bases, and the junction held 1 base outside the gene matches. The CDR3 runs 15 residues. Germline V lookup: CDR1 KGHSH, CDR2 LQKENI. The CDR3 loop reads CASSLTGANTGELFF. In DNA form, the CDR3 reads TGTGCCAGCTCACTGACAGGGGCGAACACCGGGGAGCTGTTTTTT.

J is TRBJ2-1 and V is TRBV19; weak D call: TRBD2 (6 bases). This CDR3 has 13 residues. CDR1 and CDR2 from the germline V gene are LNHDA and SQIVND (reference sequence). Deletions cut 8 bases from V and 8 bases from J, with 16 bases between. DNA of the CDR3: TGTGCCAGTCGAAACGGGAGAGGCGATGAGCAGTTCTTC. Translating gives CASRNGRGDEQFF.

The genes are TRBV5-4 and TRBJ2-1, with 15 bases lining up with TRBD2. The CDR3 is 19 residues long. From germline, CDR1 is SGHNT and CDR2 YYREEE (reference sequence). The V and J ends lost 4 bases and 9 bases, in that order; junction bases with no gene match: 17. Here the CDR3 DNA reads TGTGCCAGCAGCCCAGGACTAGCGGGAGGGCCGAATAAGAGGGGTGAGCAGTTCTTC. This translates into CASSPGLAGGPNKRGEQFF.

This clone was seen once. This chain uses TRBV5-6 with TRBJ2-5; no firm D call. The CDR3 has 15 amino acids. V was trimmed by 7 bases and J by 2 bases, leaving 18 bases between them. Germline CDR1 reads SGHDT; CDR2 reads YYEEEE. The CDR3: CASELLAAKQETQYF. DNA of the CDR3: TGTGCCAGCGAATTATTAGCAGCAAAACAAGAGACCCAGTACTTC.

V usage is TRBV28 and J usage is TRBJ1-2; maybe TRBD1 (5 bases). This CDR3 is built from 13 residues. V shed 3 bases and J shed 5 bases, with 10 bases lying between them. Per the germline V gene, CDR1 is MDHEN and CDR2 is SYDVKM. The CDR3 loop reads CASSLSGPYGYTF. The CDR3 nucleotides read TGTGCCAGCAGTTTGTCAGGGCCTTATGGCTACACCTTC.

This clone was recorded only once. J is TRBJ1-6 and V is TRBV27, with D perhaps matching TRBD1 (5 bases). CDR3 size: 15 residues. Between the trimmed V and J ends, which lost 2 bases and 9 bases, there was a span of 14 bases. Germline V gives CDR1 MNHEY, CDR2 SMNVEV (reference sequence). The CDR3 sequence: CASSLEGRVRSPLHF. CDR3 DNA: TGTGCCAGCAGTTTAGAAGGCAGGGTTCGTTCACCCCTCCACTTT.

This chain's CDR3 is CASSLGGQINQPQHF. CDR3 bases: TGTGCCAGCAGCTTGGGTGGACAGATCAATCAGCCCCAGCATTTT. The V gene is TRBV5-4, the J gene TRBJ1-5; tentatively, D is TRBD1 (6 bases). Germline CDR1 is SGHNT and CDR2 is YYREEE (reference sequence). The CDR3 extends over 15 amino acids. V lost 0 bases and J 3 bases, leaving 10 bases between the germline ends.

On this clone itself: The sample has other DNA sequences that encode this CDR3 too. This chain links TRBV5-1 with TRBJ1-1; D is unresolved. In germline, CDR1 is SGHRS, CDR2 YFSETQ. V dropped 0 bases and J dropped 5 bases, with 11 bases sitting between them. CDR3 length: 14 residues. The CDR3 sequence is CASSLAGGGTEAFF. In DNA, the CDR3 is TGCGCCAGCAGCTTGGCGGGAGGAGGGACTGAAGCTTTCTTT.

V gene TRBV27 combines with J gene TRBJ1-2; tentatively, D is TRBD1 (5 bases). Germline assignment: CDR1 MNHEY and CDR2 SMNVEV (reference sequence). The CDR3 totals 12 residues. The V end lost 6 bases, the J end lost 6 bases, and 11 bases lay between the germline ends. The CDR3 here is CASSLTGDGYTF. The CDR3 DNA reads as TGTGCCAGCAGCCTAACGGGGGATGGCTACACCTTC.

As DNA, the CDR3 is TGTGCCAGCAGCTTAGAGGCAGGAGGGGTCTACGAGCAGTACGTC. Its protein product is CASSLEAGGVYEQYV. The chain joins TRBV7-6 to TRBJ2-7; weak D call: TRBD2 (6 bases). The CDR3 loop spans 15 amino acids. V lost 1 base and J 3 bases, leaving 13 bases between the germline ends. CDR1 is SGHVS and CDR2 is FNYEAQ in the germline V gene.

The chain couples TRBV27 to TRBJ1-2; the D gene is possibly TRBD1 (5 bases). The germline V gene has CDR1 MNHEY and CDR2 SMNVEV (reference sequence). CDR3 length equals 13 residues. Trimming removed 4 bases from V and 3 bases from J, with 9 bases in between. The CDR3 DNA sequence: TGTGCCAGCAGTTCGGGACCGGACTATGGCTACACCTTC. The encoded protein is CASSSGPDYGYTF.

V gene TRBV2 combines with J gene TRBJ1-5; the D gene is possibly TRBD1 (5 bases). Germline-derived CDR1 and CDR2 are SNHLY and FYNNEI. The V end was cut by 5 bases, the J end by 0 bases, with 11 bases between. The CDR3 totals 15 residues. The CDR3 here is CASSSGTDSNQPQHF. CDR3 nucleotides: TGTGCCAGCAGTTCAGGGACGGATAGCAATCAGCCCCAGCATTTT.

This clone was found once. The chain is built from TRBV24-1 and TRBJ2-3; D gene ambiguous. The germline V and J ends were trimmed by 3 bases and 4 bases, with 13 bases remaining between them. The CDR3 covers 15 residues. CDR1 and CDR2 (germline): KGHDR, SFDVKD. CDR3 nucleotides: TGTGCCACCAGTGATCCGATATTAAAGCCAGATACGCAGTATTTT. Residues: CATSDPILKPDTQYF.

This clone appeared a few times. The rearrangement links TRBV2 to TRBJ2-2, with a tentative D call TRBD1 (6 bases). Trimming shortened V by 0 bases and J by 4 bases, and 21 bases separated the two germline ends. The germline V gene encodes CDR1 SNHLY and CDR2 FYNNEI. This CDR3 region has 19 residues. CDR3 in DNA: TGTGCCAGCAGTGAAGCGTACGGACAGTCAAGGACTGCCACCGGGGAGCTGTTTTTT. As protein: CASSEAYGQSRTATGELFF.

The chain links TRBV29-1 to TRBJ1-1; D may be TRBD1 (5 bases). This CDR3 comprises 11 residues. CDR1 and CDR2 (germline): SQVTM, ANQGSEA. The V end was cut by 7 bases, the J end by 5 bases, with 11 bases between. This CDR3 reads CSAGGETEAFF. The DNA of the CDR3 is TGCAGCGCCGGGGGGGAAACTGAAGCTTTCTTT. Looking up the rest from reference TRBV29-1 and TRBJ1-1 gives the full variable domain: SAVISQKPSRDICQRGTSLTIQCQVDSQVTMMFWYRQQPGQSLTLIATANQGSEATYESGFVIDKFPISRPNLTFSTLTVSNMSPEDSSIYLCSAGGETEAFFGQGTRLTVV.

This chain connects TRBV30 to TRBJ1-6; no reliable D call. CDR3 length equals 14 residues. Germline-derived CDR1 and CDR2 are GTSNPN and SVGIG (reference sequence). V dropped 5 bases and J dropped 9 bases, with 17 bases sitting between them. CDR3 DNA: TGTGCCTGGTCAATGGGAGGGAATGGTTCACCCCTCCACTTT. Amino acid sequence: CAWSMGGNGSPLHF.

The chain has TRBV5-4 and TRBJ2-2; D might be TRBD1 (5 bases). The CDR3 spans 16 residues. Trimming shortened V by 4 bases and J by 2 bases, and 15 bases separated the two germline ends. Germline V gives CDR1 SGHNT, CDR2 YYREEE (reference sequence). CDR3 protein: CASSVGAVANTGELFF. The DNA for the CDR3 is TGTGCCAGCAGCGTTGGGGCGGTAGCAAACACCGGGGAGCTGTTTTTT.

The chain couples TRBV5-1 to TRBJ2-7; 7 bases agree with TRBD1. The CDR3 runs 14 residues. Germline lookup yields CDR1 SGHRS and CDR2 YFSETQ. V was pared by 0 bases and J by 5 bases, with 5 bases of the junction left unmatched. The CDR3 bases are TGCGCCAGCAGCTTGGGTGACAGGGCTCACGAGCAGTACTTC. Residues: CASSLGDRAHEQYF. Supplemented by reference TRBV5-1 and TRBJ2-7, the full variable domain reads KAGVTQTPRYLIKTRGQQVTLSCSPISGHRSVSWYQQTPGQGLQFLFEYFSETQRNKGNFPGRFSGRQFSNSRSEMNVSTLELGDSALYLCASSLGDRAHEQYFGPGTRLTVT.

A word on this clone: Other DNA sequences in the same sample also yield this CDR3. The rearrangement links TRBV6-5 to TRBJ2-3; perhaps TRBD1 as D (6 bases). The CDR3 sequence is 14 residues long. Between the trimmed V and J ends, which lost 5 bases and 0 bases, there was a span of 9 bases. Germline values: CDR1 MNHEY, CDR2 SVGAGI. The CDR3 coding sequence is TGTGCCAGCAGTCCTGGACAGAGCACAGATACGCAGTATTTT. This codes for CASSPGQSTDTQYF.

The chain employs TRBV5-4 and TRBJ2-4; D is ambiguous. Trimming cost V 3 bases and J 7 bases, with 11 bases left between them. Germline assignment: CDR1 SGHNT and CDR2 YYREEE (reference sequence). The CDR3 has 13 residues. CDR3 loop: CASSSKQLNIQYF. The DNA for the CDR3 is TGTGCCAGCAGCTCCAAACAACTTAACATTCAGTACTTC.

The rearrangement joins TRBV18 to TRBJ1-6, with D unclear. Trimming removed 1 base at V and 3 bases at J, with 4 bases between. The CDR3 length is 14 residues. Germline values: CDR1 KGHSH, CDR2 LQKENI. This CDR3 reads CASSPRGYNSPLHF. DNA for the CDR3: TGTGCCAGCTCACCACGCGGCTATAATTCACCCCTCCACTTT.

This sequence joins TRBV28 and TRBJ1-5; D is ambiguous. With 9 bases removed from V and 6 bases from J, the gap between germline ends came to 12 bases. Germline lookup yields CDR1 MDHEN and CDR2 SYDVKM. The CDR3 is made up of 12 amino acids. CDR3 sequence reads: CASCVRGQPQHF. The CDR3 nucleotides read TGTGCCAGTTGCGTTCGGGGTCAGCCCCAGCATTTT.

The chain combines TRBV6-1 with TRBJ1-5; 8 nucleotides line up with TRBD1. Germline trimming cut 6 bases from V and 0 bases from J; bases unmatched to any gene: 1. Looked up from germline, CDR1 is MNHNS and CDR2 is SASEGT. The CDR3 contains 14 residues. CDR3 coding DNA: TGTGCCAGCAGGACAGGGGATAGCAATCAGCCCCAGCATTTT. Amino acids: CASRTGDSNQPQHF.

This chain uses TRBV4-2 with TRBJ2-1; tentatively, D is TRBD2 (5 bases). Trimming stripped 3 bases from V and 9 bases from J, with 9 bases between. Germline V gene data show CDR1 as LGHNA and CDR2 as YNFKEQ. The CDR3 contains 12 residues. The DNA of the CDR3 is TGTGCCAGCAGCCATAGCGAAAGTGAGCAGTTCTTC. Translated, it gives CASSHSESEQFF.

The CDR3 DNA sequence: TGTGCCAGCAGTTCTAGCGGAACAACTTACAATGAGCAGTTCTTC. It yields the protein CASSSSGTTYNEQFF. V usage is TRBV2 and J usage is TRBJ2-1; 7 bases fit TRBD2. The V gene's germline CDR1 is SNHLY and CDR2 FYNNEI. The CDR3 spans 15 residues. The junction had 8 bases not matched to a gene; V was cut back by 5 bases and J by 4 bases.

This chain connects TRBV6-1 to TRBJ2-3; 12 positions match TRBD2. Germline V gene lookup returns CDR1 MNHNS and CDR2 SASEGT. The CDR3 has 17 amino acids. The J segment lost 1 base and the V segment lost 2 bases, leaving 4 bases of the junction unmatched. In DNA, the CDR3 is TGTGCCAGCAGTGAACTAGCGGGAGGGCCGGGCACAGATACGCAGTATTTT. It yields the protein CASSELAGGPGTDTQYF.

The CDR3 DNA is TGTGCCAGCTCACCACCTGCAGGACAGGGGTCCTACGAGCAGTACTTC. As protein: CASSPPAGQGSYEQYF. The chain joins TRBV18 to TRBJ2-7, with TRBD1 matching 9 bases. The CDR3 sequence is 16 residues long. V lost 0 bases to trimming and J lost 1 base; unmatched junction nucleotides: 4. Germline loops: CDR1 KGHSH, CDR2 LQKENI.

This chain connects TRBV10-1 to TRBJ1-1; D ambiguous. The CDR3 spans 12 residues. The V gene lost 6 bases and the J gene lost 5 bases, with 10 bases spanning the gap. Germline CDR1 and CDR2: WNHNN and SYGVQD (reference sequence). In nucleotides, the CDR3 is TGCGCCAGCAGCATCAGTGGTACTGAAGCTTTCTTT. It encodes CASSISGTEAFF.

The V and J genes are TRBV6-5 and TRBJ1-4; D possibly corresponds to TRBD1 (5 bases). The V gene's germline CDR1 is MNHEY and CDR2 SVGAGI. With 2 bases removed from V and 3 bases from J, the gap between germline ends came to 7 bases. The CDR3 extends over 14 amino acids. The CDR3 here is CASSYRGSNEKLFF. The CDR3 coding sequence is TGTGCCAGCAGTTACCGGGGGTCTAATGAAAAACTGTTTTTT.